One T cell receptor (beta chain) is described in this entry. Assay: immunoSEQ multiplex PCR; the TCRdb copy retains only in-frame clones and omits some. The sample consists of about 36,000 clones, around 82% of them appearing once. The data stem from a study of blood T cell repertoires in COVID-19. CDR3 length: 13 residues. Germline values: CDR1 SNHLY, CDR2 FYNNEI. With 4 bases clipped from V and 7 bases from J, the junction kept 4 bases outside the gene matches. The rearrangement links TRBV2 to TRBJ1-2; TRBD1 aligns across 9 bases. The sample comprised peripheral blood. The receptor comes from a man between 65 and 85 years old with acute or convalescent COVID-19. CDR3 loop: CASSVQGALGYTF. The CDR3 coding sequence is TGTGCCAGCAGTGTACAGGGGGCGCTTGGCTACACCTTC.